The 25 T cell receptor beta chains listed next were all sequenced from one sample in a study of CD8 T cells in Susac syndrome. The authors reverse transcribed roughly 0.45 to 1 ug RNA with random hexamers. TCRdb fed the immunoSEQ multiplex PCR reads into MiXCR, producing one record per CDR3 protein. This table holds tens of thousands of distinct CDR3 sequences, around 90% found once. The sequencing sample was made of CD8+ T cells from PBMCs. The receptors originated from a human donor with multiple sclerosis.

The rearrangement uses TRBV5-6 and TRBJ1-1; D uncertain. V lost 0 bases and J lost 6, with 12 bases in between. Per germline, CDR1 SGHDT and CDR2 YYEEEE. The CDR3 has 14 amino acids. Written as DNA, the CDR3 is TGTGCCAGCAGCTTGGGCCAGTTTAACGCTGAAGCTTTCTTT. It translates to CASSLGQFNAEAFF.

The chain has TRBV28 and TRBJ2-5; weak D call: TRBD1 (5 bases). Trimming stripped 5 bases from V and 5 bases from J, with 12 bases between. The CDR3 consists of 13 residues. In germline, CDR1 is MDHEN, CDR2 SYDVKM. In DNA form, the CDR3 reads TGTGCCAGCAGTCTCACAGGTTTGGAGACCCAGTACTTC. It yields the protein CASSLTGLETQYF.

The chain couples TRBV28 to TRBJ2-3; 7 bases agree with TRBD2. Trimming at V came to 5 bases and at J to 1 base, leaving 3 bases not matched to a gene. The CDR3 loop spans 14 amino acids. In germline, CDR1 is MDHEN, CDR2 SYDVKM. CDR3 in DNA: TGTGCCAGCAGTCCTAGCGGCGGCACAGATACGCAGTATTTT. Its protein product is CASSPSGGTDTQYF.

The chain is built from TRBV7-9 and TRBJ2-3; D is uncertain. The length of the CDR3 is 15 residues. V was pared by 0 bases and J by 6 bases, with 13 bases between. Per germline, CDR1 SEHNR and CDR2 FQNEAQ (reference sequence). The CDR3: CASSLAETGWDTQYF. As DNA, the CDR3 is TGTGCCAGCAGCTTAGCAGAGACCGGGTGGGATACGCAGTATTTT.

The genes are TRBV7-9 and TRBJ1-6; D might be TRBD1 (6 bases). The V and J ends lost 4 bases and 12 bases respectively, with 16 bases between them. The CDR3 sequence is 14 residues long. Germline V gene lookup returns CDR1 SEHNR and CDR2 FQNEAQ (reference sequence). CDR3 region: CASSSLGGARPLHF. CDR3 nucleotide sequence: TGTGCCAGCAGCTCCTTGGGGGGGGCGAGACCCCTCCACTTT.

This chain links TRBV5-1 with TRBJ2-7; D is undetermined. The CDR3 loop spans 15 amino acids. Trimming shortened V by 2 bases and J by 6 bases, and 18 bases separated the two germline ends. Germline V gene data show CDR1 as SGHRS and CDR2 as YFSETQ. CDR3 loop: CASSFRALDLSEQYF. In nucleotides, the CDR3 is TGCGCCAGCAGCTTTCGGGCCTTAGACTTGAGCGAGCAGTACTTC.

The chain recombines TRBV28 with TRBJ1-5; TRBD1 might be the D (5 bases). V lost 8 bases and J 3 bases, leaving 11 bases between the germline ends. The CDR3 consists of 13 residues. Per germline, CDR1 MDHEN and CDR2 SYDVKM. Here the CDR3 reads CASRDGNNQPQHF. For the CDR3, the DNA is TGTGCCAGCCGGGACGGGAACAATCAGCCCCAGCATTTT.

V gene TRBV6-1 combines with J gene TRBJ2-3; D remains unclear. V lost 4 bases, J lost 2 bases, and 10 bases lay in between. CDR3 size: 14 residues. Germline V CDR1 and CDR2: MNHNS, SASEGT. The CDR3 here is CASSVAAFTDTQYF. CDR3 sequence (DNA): TGTGCCAGCAGTGTTGCGGCCTTCACAGATACGCAGTATTTT.

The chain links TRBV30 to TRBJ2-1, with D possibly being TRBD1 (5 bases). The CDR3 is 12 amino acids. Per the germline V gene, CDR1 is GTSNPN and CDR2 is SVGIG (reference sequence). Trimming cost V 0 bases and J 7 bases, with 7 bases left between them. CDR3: CAWSVQGNEQFF. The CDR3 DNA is TGTGCCTGGAGTGTCCAGGGTAATGAGCAGTTCTTC.

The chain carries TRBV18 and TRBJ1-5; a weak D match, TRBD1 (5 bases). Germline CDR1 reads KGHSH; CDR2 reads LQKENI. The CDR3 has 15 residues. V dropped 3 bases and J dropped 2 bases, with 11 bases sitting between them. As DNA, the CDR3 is TGTGCCAGCTCACCCGGGACGAGGGGCAATCAGCCCCAGCATTTT. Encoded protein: CASSPGTRGNQPQHF.

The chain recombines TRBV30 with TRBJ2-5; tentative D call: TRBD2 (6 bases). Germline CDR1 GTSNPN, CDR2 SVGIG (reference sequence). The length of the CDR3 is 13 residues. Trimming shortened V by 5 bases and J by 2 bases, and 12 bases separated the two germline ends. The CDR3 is CAWGSGVQETQYF. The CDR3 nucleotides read TGTGCCTGGGGATCGGGGGTTCAAGAGACCCAGTACTTC.

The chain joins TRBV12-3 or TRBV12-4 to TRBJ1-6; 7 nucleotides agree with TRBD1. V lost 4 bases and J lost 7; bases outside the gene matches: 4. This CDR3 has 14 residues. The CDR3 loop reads CASSWTGSNSPLHF. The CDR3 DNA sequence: TGTGCCAGCAGTTGGACAGGTTCCAATTCACCCCTCCACTTT.

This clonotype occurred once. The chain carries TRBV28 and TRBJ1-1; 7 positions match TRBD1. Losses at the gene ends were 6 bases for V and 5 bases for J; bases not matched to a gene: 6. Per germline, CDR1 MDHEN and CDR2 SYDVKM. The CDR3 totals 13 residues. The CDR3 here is CASSPYRGTEAFF. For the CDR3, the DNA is TGTGCCAGCAGCCCATACAGGGGAACTGAAGCTTTCTTT.

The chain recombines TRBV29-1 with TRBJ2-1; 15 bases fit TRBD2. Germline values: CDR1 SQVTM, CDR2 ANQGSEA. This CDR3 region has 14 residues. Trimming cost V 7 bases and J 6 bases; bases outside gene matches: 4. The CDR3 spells CSDGLAGGPNEQFF. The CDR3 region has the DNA TGCAGCGACGGACTAGCGGGAGGGCCCAATGAGCAGTTCTTC.

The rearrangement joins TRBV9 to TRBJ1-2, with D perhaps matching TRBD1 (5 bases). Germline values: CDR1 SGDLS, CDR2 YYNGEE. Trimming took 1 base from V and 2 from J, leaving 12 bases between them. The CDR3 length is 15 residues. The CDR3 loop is CASSVLPDTNYGYTF. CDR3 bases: TGTGCCAGCAGCGTACTTCCGGACACCAACTATGGCTACACCTTC.

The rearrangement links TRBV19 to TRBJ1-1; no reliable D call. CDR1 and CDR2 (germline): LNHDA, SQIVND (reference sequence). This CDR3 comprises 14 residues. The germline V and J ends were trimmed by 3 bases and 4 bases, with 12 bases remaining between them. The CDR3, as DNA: TGTGCCAGTAGTATGAATAGCGGGCTCACTGAAGCTTTCTTT. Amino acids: CASSMNSGLTEAFF.

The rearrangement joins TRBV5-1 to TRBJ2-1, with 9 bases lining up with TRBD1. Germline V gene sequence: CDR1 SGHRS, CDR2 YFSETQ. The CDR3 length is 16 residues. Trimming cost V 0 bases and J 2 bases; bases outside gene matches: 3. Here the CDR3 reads CASSLGTGGAYNEQFF. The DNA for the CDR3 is TGCGCCAGCAGCTTGGGAACAGGGGGCGCCTACAATGAGCAGTTCTTC.

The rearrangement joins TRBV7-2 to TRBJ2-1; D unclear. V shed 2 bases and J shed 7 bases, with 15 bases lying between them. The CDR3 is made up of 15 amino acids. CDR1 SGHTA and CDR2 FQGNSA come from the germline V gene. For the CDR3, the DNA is TGTGCCAGCAGCTTACTCGGGCTTGCTTTTAATGAGCAGTTCTTC. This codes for CASSLLGLAFNEQFF.

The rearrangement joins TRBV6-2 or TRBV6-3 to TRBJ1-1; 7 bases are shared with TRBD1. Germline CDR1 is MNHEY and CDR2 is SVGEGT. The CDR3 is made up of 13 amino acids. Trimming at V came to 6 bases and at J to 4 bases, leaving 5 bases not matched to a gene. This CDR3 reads CASRPQGVTEAFF. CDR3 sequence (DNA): TGTGCCAGCAGACCTCAGGGGGTCACTGAAGCTTTCTTT.

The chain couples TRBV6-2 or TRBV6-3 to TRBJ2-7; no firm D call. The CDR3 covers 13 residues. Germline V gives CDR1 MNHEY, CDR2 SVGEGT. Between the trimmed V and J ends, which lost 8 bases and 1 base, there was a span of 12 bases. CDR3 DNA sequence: TGTGCCAGCGGGCTAGTGGCATCCTACGAGCAGTACTTC. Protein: CASGLVASYEQYF.

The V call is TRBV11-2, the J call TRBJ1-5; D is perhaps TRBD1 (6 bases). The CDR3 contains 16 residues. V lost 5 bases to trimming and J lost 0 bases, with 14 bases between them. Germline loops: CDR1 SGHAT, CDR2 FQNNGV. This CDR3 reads CASSPNGQYSNQPQHF. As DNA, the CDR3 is TGTGCCAGCAGCCCGAACGGACAGTATAGCAATCAGCCCCAGCATTTT.

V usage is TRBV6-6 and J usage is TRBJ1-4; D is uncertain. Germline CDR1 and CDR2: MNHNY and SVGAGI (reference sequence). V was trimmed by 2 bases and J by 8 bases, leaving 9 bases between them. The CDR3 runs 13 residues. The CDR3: CASSYSRYEKLFF. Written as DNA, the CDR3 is TGTGCCAGCAGTTACAGTCGATACGAAAAACTGTTTTTT.

As DNA, the CDR3 is TGTGCCAGCAGCTCCGGGACCTACGAGCAGTACTTC. Its protein product is CASSSGTYEQYF. The rearrangement joins TRBV7-2 to TRBJ2-7; tentative D call: TRBD2 (5 bases). This CDR3 contains 12 residues. Germline V gene sequence: CDR1 SGHTA, CDR2 FQGNSA. The germline V and J ends were trimmed by 4 bases and 2 bases, with 6 bases remaining between them.

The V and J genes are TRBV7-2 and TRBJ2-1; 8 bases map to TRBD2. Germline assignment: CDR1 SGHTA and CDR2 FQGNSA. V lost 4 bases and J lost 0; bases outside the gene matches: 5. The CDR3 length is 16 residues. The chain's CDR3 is CASSYGLAGSYNEQFF. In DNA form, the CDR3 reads TGTGCCAGCAGCTACGGTCTAGCGGGCTCCTACAATGAGCAGTTCTTC.

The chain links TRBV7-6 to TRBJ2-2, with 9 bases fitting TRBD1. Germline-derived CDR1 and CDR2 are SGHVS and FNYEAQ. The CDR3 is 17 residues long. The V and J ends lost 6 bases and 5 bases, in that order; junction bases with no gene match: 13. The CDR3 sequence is CASRPALGQGGTGELFF. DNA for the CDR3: TGTGCCAGCAGGCCTGCGCTGGGACAGGGAGGAACCGGGGAGCTGTTTTTT.